The clone carrying this T cell receptor (beta chain) has only one observation. The antigen remains unidentified. This specimen belongs to a study of T cell responses to AZD1222 COVID-19 vaccine. Study-level results: When two AZD1222 doses had been given, Spike-specific TCR breadth and depth rose. There were mostly white British donors and more females than males, and clonal diversity was possibly underestimated. AZD1222 recipients seropositive at baseline numbered only 5 or 6.

The V and J ends lost 4 bases and 1 base respectively, with 13 bases between them. Per germline, CDR1 LGHDT and CDR2 YNNKEL (reference sequence). CDR3 length: 16 residues. Clones were sequenced by immunoSEQ multiplex PCR, and TCRdb holds only the in-frame ones, with some missing. The table records about 130,000 clones, just over 85% of them present only once. V gene TRBV3-1 (or the pseudogene TRBV3-2) combines with J gene TRBJ2-2; TRBD1 is a possible D gene (5 bases). Sequences were derived from peripheral blood, sampled on day 0 of AZD1222 vaccination. This TCR was sampled from an adult in good health. Here the CDR3 DNA reads TGTGCCAGCAGCCGAAATCAAGGACAGAACACCGGGGAGCTGTTTTTT. Its translation: CASSRNQGQNTGELFF.